Following are 14 T cell receptor beta chains from one sample sequenced in a study of blood T cells in healthy people across ages. PCR was performed a second time for about 6 to 12 cycles using a sample-barcoded 5' primer and a J-beta primer mix. TCRdb reprocessed the 5' RACE reads with MiXCR, giving one entry per CDR3 protein. This table holds some 1.5 million distinct CDR3 sequences, 40% to 45% found once. The sequencing sample was made of blood. The source of these receptors is a young woman in good health.

This chain connects TRBV6-2 or TRBV6-3 to TRBJ2-1; 8 nucleotides match TRBD2. Germline V gene sequence: CDR1 MNHEY, CDR2 SVGEGT. The CDR3 is 16 amino acids. Trimming at V came to 4 bases and at J to 7 bases, leaving 12 bases not matched to a gene. The CDR3 protein is CASSWVGSGTLNEQFF. CDR3 coding DNA: TGTGCCAGCAGTTGGGTCGGTAGCGGGACCCTTAATGAGCAGTTCTTC.

The J gene is TRBJ2-4, the V gene TRBV10-3, with unresolved D. The CDR3 is 11 residues long. From germline, CDR1 is ENHRY and CDR2 SYGVKD. V lost 3 bases and J 13 bases, leaving 10 bases between the germline ends. This CDR3 reads CAISETGEQYF. The CDR3 nucleotides read TGTGCCATCAGTGAAACCGGTGAGCAGTACTTC.

V usage is TRBV7-2 and J usage is TRBJ2-7; weak D call: TRBD1 (6 bases). There are 15 residues in the CDR3. Trimming cost V 4 bases and J 0 bases, with 13 bases left between them. Germline V gene data show CDR1 as SGHTA and CDR2 as FQGNSA. The CDR3 here is CASSSDRLFSYEQYF. CDR3 sequence (DNA): TGTGCCAGCAGCTCCGACAGGCTATTCTCCTACGAGCAGTACTTC. Combining the CDR3 with reference TRBV7-2 and TRBJ2-7 gives the whole variable domain GAGVSQSPSNKVTEKGKDVELRCDPISGHTALYWYRQSLGQGLEFLIYFQGNSAPDKSGLPSDRFSAERTGGSVSTLTIQRTQQEDSAVYLCASSSDRLFSYEQYFGPGTRLTVT.

The V call is TRBV11-2, the J call TRBJ1-5, with no clear D. The V gene lost 10 bases and the J gene lost 8 bases, with 18 bases spanning the gap. CDR3 length equals 13 residues. The V gene's germline CDR1 is SGHAT and CDR2 FQNNGV. CDR3 nucleotide sequence: TGTGCCATCCCGCCCCAATTGTTGGAGCCCCAGCATTTT. It yields the protein CAIPPQLLEPQHF.

V usage is TRBV20-1 and J usage is TRBJ2-7; 11 nucleotides match TRBD2. The germline CDR1 and CDR2 sequences are DFQATT and SNEGSKA (reference sequence). The CDR3 covers 14 residues. The J segment lost 1 base and the V segment lost 6 bases, leaving 5 bases of the junction unmatched. In nucleotides, the CDR3 is TGCAGTGCCATTAGCGGGAGGGGGTCCTACGAGCAGTACTTC. This gives the protein CSAISGRGSYEQYF.

This clonotype appeared a few times. V usage is TRBV27 and J usage is TRBJ2-1; no clear D gene. The length of the CDR3 is 15 residues. Trimming stripped 5 bases from V and 8 bases from J, with 19 bases between. Germline assignment: CDR1 MNHEY and CDR2 SMNVEV (reference sequence). As DNA, the CDR3 is TGTGCCAGCAGTGCTTGGCCCCCTGGGTGGGATGAGCAGTTCTTC. Encoded protein: CASSAWPPGWDEQFF.

V gene TRBV27 combines with J gene TRBJ2-2; 10 positions match TRBD2. The germline gives CDR1 MNHEY, CDR2 SMNVEV (reference sequence). This CDR3 region has 15 residues. The J segment lost 6 bases and the V segment lost 5 bases, leaving 6 bases of the junction unmatched. CDR3 nucleotide sequence: TGTGCCAGCAGTGGTACTAGCGGGGAGCCCGGGGAGCTGTTTTTT. It specifies CASSGTSGEPGELFF.

In this sample, this clonotype turned up a few times. J is TRBJ1-2 and V is TRBV9; maybe TRBD1 (6 bases). The CDR3 has 14 residues. The germline V gene has CDR1 SGDLS and CDR2 YYNGEE. V shed 0 bases and J shed 4 bases, with 10 bases lying between them. CDR3 loop: CASSVEGDGYGYTF. In DNA, the CDR3 is TGTGCCAGCAGCGTAGAGGGGGACGGCTATGGCTACACCTTC.

The genes are TRBV20-1 and TRBJ2-1, with 15 nucleotides matching TRBD2. The DNA matches TRBJ2-7 better at its end, which makes the J call doubtful. Per germline, CDR1 DFQATT and CDR2 SNEGSKA (reference sequence). The CDR3 sequence is 15 residues long. The CDR3 bases are TGCAGTGCTAGAGAGGGGACTAGCGGGAGGTCCGAGCAGTACTTC. It yields the protein CSAREGTSGRSEQYF.

This clonotype was recorded a few times. This chain links TRBV4-3 with TRBJ2-6; D is ambiguous. Germline CDR1 reads LGHNA; CDR2 reads YSLEER. V lost 0 bases to trimming and J lost 3 bases, with 9 bases between them. The CDR3 is 16 residues long. This CDR3 is CASSQDPPGGANVLTF. The CDR3 DNA reads as TGCGCCAGCAGCCAAGATCCCCCTGGTGGGGCCAACGTCCTGACTTTC.

This chain's CDR3 is CATSAFGFYGYTF. CDR3 nucleotide sequence: TGTGCCACCAGTGCATTCGGGTTCTATGGCTACACCTTC. The chain has TRBV24-1 and TRBJ1-2, with D hard to call. CDR3 length: 13 residues. Trimming took off 5 bases at V and 4 bases at J, with 10 bases between the two ends. Looked up from germline, CDR1 is KGHDR and CDR2 is SFDVKD.

This chain links TRBV5-1 with TRBJ2-1; 7 bases line up with TRBD1. This CDR3 contains 14 residues. CDR1 and CDR2 from the germline V gene are SGHRS and YFSETQ. Germline trimming cut 0 bases from V and 12 bases from J; bases unmatched to any gene: 9. The CDR3 loop is CASSLASGGRWQFF. DNA of the CDR3: TGCGCCAGCAGCTTGGCCTCAGGGGGAAGGTGGCAGTTCTTC. Together with reference TRBV5-1 and TRBJ2-1, the CDR3 gives the full variable domain: KAGVTQTPRYLIKTRGQQVTLSCSPISGHRSVSWYQQTPGQGLQFLFEYFSETQRNKGNFPGRFSGRQFSNSRSEMNVSTLELGDSALYLCASSLASGGRWQFFGPGTRLTVL.

The rearrangement joins TRBV25-1 to TRBJ2-5, with TRBD2 matching 10 bases. The germline V gene encodes CDR1 MGHDK and CDR2 SYGVNS. The CDR3 consists of 16 residues. The V segment lost 1 base and the J segment 11 bases; nucleotides outside the gene matches: 13. CDR3 protein: CASSEFSSGRIDEQYF. The CDR3 nucleotides are TGTGCCAGCAGTGAATTTTCTAGCGGGAGAATAGATGAGCAGTACTTC.

On this clonotype: Since a much larger clone is just one base distant, this may be a read error. The chain's CDR3 is CASSVGVLGMGPQFF. The CDR3 DNA is TGTGCCAGCAGCGTAGGAGTTTTGGGGATGGGTCCCCAGTTCTTC. This sequence joins TRBV9 and TRBJ2-1; D is unresolved. The CDR3 spans 15 residues. Trimming shortened V by 0 bases and J by 13 bases, and 20 bases separated the two germline ends. CDR1 and CDR2 from the germline V gene are SGDLS and YYNGEE. Full variable domain (missing parts from reference TRBV9 and TRBJ2-1): DSGVTQTPKHLITATGQRVTLRCSPRSGDLSVYWYQQSLDQGLQFLIQYYNGEERAKGNILERFSAQQFPDLHSELNLSSLELGDSALYFCASSVGVLGMGPQFFGPGTRLTVL.